These 20 T cell receptor beta chains came from one sample sequenced in a study of blood T cells in healthy people across ages. Through a sample-barcoded 5' primer and a J-beta primer mix, a second PCR was run for 7 to 11 cycles. TCRdb reprocessed the 5' RACE reads with MiXCR, giving one entry per CDR3 protein. Here the sample spans approximately 800,000 distinct CDR3 sequences, about 53% being singletons. Sequencing was done on a sample of blood. Receptors originate from an elderly man in good health.

To note about this clonotype: The germline gene is not matched at one end of the junction; a read error may be the cause. The chain carries TRBV5-1 and TRBJ2-1; D tentatively reads TRBD1 or TRBD2 (5 bases each). Per germline, CDR1 SGHRS and CDR2 YFSETQ. CDR3 length: 14 amino acids. The CDR3 DNA sequence: TGCGCCAGCAGTTTGGGACGCTCCCACAATGAGCAGTTCTTC. It encodes CASSLGRSHNEQFF.

CDR3 nucleotide sequence: TGTGCCAGCAGCTCCCCACAGGTCCGCGATTCACCCCTCCACTTT. Its translation is CASSSPQVRDSPLHF. The chain combines TRBV6-5 with TRBJ1-6; D is possibly TRBD1 (5 bases). V lost 6 bases to trimming and J lost 8 bases, with 17 bases between them. Germline-derived CDR1 and CDR2 are MNHEY and SVGAGI. The CDR3 spans 15 residues.

This clonotype was counted a few times. The rearrangement uses TRBV10-3 and TRBJ2-3, with D possibly being TRBD2 (6 bases). V lost 8 bases and J lost 2, with 11 bases in between. CDR3 length: 13 amino acids. Germline CDR1 is ENHRY and CDR2 is SYGVKD. CDR3 amino acids: CAIVVADTDTQYF. The CDR3 DNA sequence: TGTGCCATCGTGGTAGCGGACACAGATACGCAGTATTTT.

This clonotype appeared many times. This chain joins TRBV7-9 and TRBJ2-3; D is possibly TRBD2 (5 bases). From germline, CDR1 is SEHNR and CDR2 FQNEAQ (reference sequence). Trimming took off 4 bases at V and 4 bases at J, with 9 bases between the two ends. CDR3 length: 13 residues. The CDR3 DNA reads TGTGCCAGCAGCTCCTCCGGGGCAGATACGCAGTATTTT. Residues: CASSSSGADTQYF.

The V and J genes are TRBV18 and TRBJ1-1, with D hard to call. This CDR3 region has 14 residues. Germline CDR1 is KGHSH and CDR2 is LQKENI. V dropped 2 bases and J dropped 1 base, with 8 bases sitting between them. CDR3 region: CASSPKEGNTEAFF. The CDR3 DNA is TGTGCCAGCTCACCAAAGGAGGGGAACACTGAAGCTTTCTTT.

V gene TRBV13 combines with J gene TRBJ2-7; perhaps TRBD2 as D (6 bases). The V gene lost 2 bases and the J gene lost 5 bases, with 16 bases spanning the gap. The germline gives CDR1 PRHDT, CDR2 FYEKMQ (reference sequence). The CDR3 sequence is 15 residues long. CDR3 loop: CASSLYREKVHEQYF. In DNA form, the CDR3 reads TGTGCCAGCAGCTTATACCGGGAGAAGGTGCACGAGCAGTACTTC.

The V call is TRBV19, the J call TRBJ2-7; D is possibly TRBD2 (5 bases). CDR3 length: 15 residues. Germline loops: CDR1 LNHDA, CDR2 SQIVND (reference sequence). Deletions cut 3 bases from V and 1 base from J, with 13 bases between. In DNA, the CDR3 is TGTGCCAGTAGTATCCTCGGAGCGGCATCCTACGAGCAGTACTTC. Amino acid sequence: CASSILGAASYEQYF.

The chain joins TRBV6-5 to TRBJ2-4; TRBD2 might be the D (6 bases). The germline gives CDR1 MNHEY, CDR2 SVGAGI. Trimming took off 0 bases at V and 13 bases at J, with 19 bases between the two ends. The CDR3 runs 15 residues. This CDR3 is CASSYSGRGSGEQYF. CDR3 nucleotides: TGTGCCAGCAGTTACTCCGGACGAGGCTCGGGGGAGCAGTACTTC.

The chain employs TRBV7-2 and TRBJ1-4; no firm D call. The germline V gene has CDR1 SGHTA and CDR2 FQGNSA. The CDR3 is made up of 12 amino acids. The germline V and J ends were trimmed by 7 bases and 8 bases, with 11 bases remaining between them. The CDR3 nucleotides read TGTGCCAGCACCACTATTGGGGAAAAACTGTTTTTT. Amino acid sequence: CASTTIGEKLFF.

This clonotype has just one count. The chain links TRBV5-1 to TRBJ2-1, with no clear D. Germline V gene lookup returns CDR1 SGHRS and CDR2 YFSETQ. V lost 4 bases and J 0 bases, leaving 11 bases between the germline ends. The CDR3 is 15 residues long. The CDR3 sequence is CASSPAGRSYNEQFF. The CDR3 DNA reads TGCGCCAGCAGCCCTGCAGGCCGCTCCTACAATGAGCAGTTCTTC.

This sequence joins TRBV15 and TRBJ2-7, with a weak D call TRBD1 (6 bases). The germline V and J ends were trimmed by 6 bases and 2 bases, with 8 bases remaining between them. Germline V CDR1 and CDR2: LNHNV, YYDKDF (reference sequence). This CDR3 is built from 12 residues. The CDR3 here is CATSRDTYEQYF. CDR3 coding DNA: TGTGCCACCAGTAGGGACACCTACGAGCAGTACTTC.

In its sample, this clonotype was seen once. V gene TRBV5-6 combines with J gene TRBJ2-5, with TRBD1 as a possible D gene (6 bases). The ends were cut back, 0 bases at V and 4 bases at J, with 16 bases in the middle. This CDR3 spans 16 amino acids. Germline CDR1 and CDR2: SGHDT and YYEEEE. This CDR3 is CASSLAARGIGETQYF. CDR3 in DNA: TGTGCCAGCAGCTTGGCGGCCAGGGGTATCGGAGAGACCCAGTACTTC.

The chain combines TRBV24-1 with TRBJ2-5; 8 nucleotides line up with TRBD2. There are 13 residues in the CDR3. Germline lookup yields CDR1 KGHDR and CDR2 SFDVKD. V lost 4 bases to trimming and J lost 5 bases; unmatched junction nucleotides: 2. Written as DNA, the CDR3 is TGTGCCACCAGTGACGGGGGGGTCGAGACCCAGTACTTC. It specifies CATSDGGVETQYF.

This clonotype has more than one count but fewer than ten. This chain links TRBV28 with TRBJ1-4; maybe TRBD1 (5 bases). The V gene's germline CDR1 is MDHEN and CDR2 SYDVKM. The germline V and J ends were trimmed by 5 bases and 0 bases, with 16 bases remaining between them. The CDR3 has 17 amino acids. The DNA of the CDR3 is TGTGCCAGCAGTGTCATCGGGACTCCCGCAACTAATGAAAAACTGTTTTTT. Translation gives CASSVIGTPATNEKLFF.

The genes are TRBV2 and TRBJ1-2; TRBD1 matches 7 bases. Germline assignment: CDR1 SNHLY and CDR2 FYNNEI. The CDR3 length is 12 residues. V dropped 4 bases and J dropped 8; count of bases not matched to a gene: 4. CDR3 protein: CASSARTGGYTF. CDR3 nucleotides: TGTGCCAGCAGTGCCAGGACAGGCGGCTACACCTTC.

V and J are TRBV7-9 and TRBJ2-1; 11 nucleotides line up with TRBD1. The CDR3 contains 16 residues. Germline trimming cut 4 bases from V and 7 bases from J; bases unmatched to any gene: 9. Germline lookup yields CDR1 SEHNR and CDR2 FQNEAQ (reference sequence). The CDR3 region is CASSSLFGTGGNEQFF. In nucleotides, the CDR3 is TGTGCCAGCAGCTCCCTCTTCGGGACAGGGGGTAATGAGCAGTTCTTC.

The genes are TRBV5-1 and TRBJ1-2; D unresolved. This CDR3 region has 15 residues. CDR1 and CDR2 (germline): SGHRS, YFSETQ. Trimming removed 5 bases from V and 3 bases from J, with 17 bases in between. Here the CDR3 reads CASRMQTSADYGYTF. The DNA for the CDR3 is TGCGCCAGCAGAATGCAGACTTCAGCGGACTATGGCTACACCTTC.

The V call is TRBV24-1, the J call TRBJ1-2; TRBD1 might be the D (6 bases). This CDR3 is 13 amino acids long. Deletions cut 4 bases from V and 8 bases from J, with 13 bases between. Germline lookup yields CDR1 KGHDR and CDR2 SFDVKD. The CDR3 DNA is TGTGCCACCAGTGACCGGGACACGACAGGCTACACCTTC. Translated: CATSDRDTTGYTF.

The chain couples TRBV11-2 to TRBJ1-1, with 7 bases that match TRBD1. The germline CDR1 and CDR2 sequences are SGHAT and FQNNGV. The CDR3 has 14 amino acids. V trimming: 1 base; J trimming: 6 bases; junction bases outside the gene matches: 5. CDR3 in amino acids: CASSLGRQGAEAFF. The CDR3 nucleotides are TGTGCCAGCAGCTTAGGCAGACAGGGAGCTGAAGCTTTCTTT.

The rearrangement links TRBV29-1 to TRBJ1-3; 8 nucleotides align to TRBD1. The CDR3 contains 11 residues. Germline V CDR1 and CDR2: SQVTM, ANQGSEA. The CDR3 loop is CAGQGGNTIYF. The CDR3 DNA sequence: TGCGCCGGACAGGGTGGAAACACCATATATTTT. The full variable domain, with the rest looked up from reference TRBV29-1 and TRBJ1-3, is SAVISQKPSRDICQRGTSLTIQCQVDSQVTMMFWYRQQPGQSLTLIATANQGSEATYESGFVIDKFPISRPNLTFSTLTVSNMSPEDSSIYLCAGQGGNTIYFGEGSWLTVV.